This T cell receptor (beta chain) was identified in a study of T-cell reconstitution after alpha-beta-depleted transplantation in children. Findings and limits, study-wide: T cells produced anew were the main source of T-cell counts and diversity one year after transplant.

TCRbeta library preparation incorporated unique molecular identifiers. TCRdb fed the PCR reads into MiXCR, producing one record per CDR3 protein. Altogether about 240,000 distinct CDR3 sequences are present, under 30% being singletons, with the ten largest covering over 2.5%. Deletions cut 3 bases from V and 0 bases from J, with 12 bases between. The germline CDR1 and CDR2 sequences are MDHEN and SYDVKM. The CDR3 has 15 amino acids. A remark on this clonotype: Its antigen is as yet unknown.

This clonotype was sampled from a girl aged 2 to 10 with Fanconi anemia, due to receive a stem cell transplant. The rearrangement joins TRBV28 to TRBJ2-7; D may be TRBD2 (6 bases). Sequences were derived from PBMCs, sampled before TCRalphabeta/CD19-depleted stem cell transplant. This CDR3 reads CASSFRWEASYEQYF. CDR3 DNA: TGTGCCAGCAGTTTTCGATGGGAGGCCTCCTACGAGCAGTACTTC.